This T cell receptor (beta chain) appears in the sequencing data of a study of OX40 agonist ivuxolimab in advanced cancers. At the level of the study: The dose-escalation group included hepatocellular carcinoma, melanoma, renal cell carcinoma and head and neck cancer. Notes on the study in general: The average count of expanded clones was higher among CD8+ T cells than among CD4+.

Looked up from germline, CDR1 is KGHSH and CDR2 is LQKENI. The germline V and J ends were trimmed by 4 bases and 0 bases, with 13 bases remaining between them. The CDR3 length is 15 residues. Collection of blood occurred at baseline, at cycle 4 day 1, and at cycle 7 day 1. Remarks on this clone: Its antigen remains unidentified.

Using immunoSEQ multiplex PCR, the repertoire was profiled, and TCRdb retains in-frame clones only, with some absent. The repertoire holds some 80,000 clones, with roughly 92% as singletons. This specimen was CD4+ or CD8+ T cells sorted from blood, taken in a trial of the OX40 agonist ivuxolimab. V gene TRBV18 combines with J gene TRBJ2-7; D is perhaps TRBD2 (6 bases). The receptor's source is an adult with an advanced solid tumor such as melanoma, head and neck, liver or kidney cancer. This chain's CDR3 is CASSRQTSSSYEQYF. Written as DNA, the CDR3 is TGTGCCAGCTCACGGCAGACTAGTTCCTCCTACGAGCAGTACTTC.